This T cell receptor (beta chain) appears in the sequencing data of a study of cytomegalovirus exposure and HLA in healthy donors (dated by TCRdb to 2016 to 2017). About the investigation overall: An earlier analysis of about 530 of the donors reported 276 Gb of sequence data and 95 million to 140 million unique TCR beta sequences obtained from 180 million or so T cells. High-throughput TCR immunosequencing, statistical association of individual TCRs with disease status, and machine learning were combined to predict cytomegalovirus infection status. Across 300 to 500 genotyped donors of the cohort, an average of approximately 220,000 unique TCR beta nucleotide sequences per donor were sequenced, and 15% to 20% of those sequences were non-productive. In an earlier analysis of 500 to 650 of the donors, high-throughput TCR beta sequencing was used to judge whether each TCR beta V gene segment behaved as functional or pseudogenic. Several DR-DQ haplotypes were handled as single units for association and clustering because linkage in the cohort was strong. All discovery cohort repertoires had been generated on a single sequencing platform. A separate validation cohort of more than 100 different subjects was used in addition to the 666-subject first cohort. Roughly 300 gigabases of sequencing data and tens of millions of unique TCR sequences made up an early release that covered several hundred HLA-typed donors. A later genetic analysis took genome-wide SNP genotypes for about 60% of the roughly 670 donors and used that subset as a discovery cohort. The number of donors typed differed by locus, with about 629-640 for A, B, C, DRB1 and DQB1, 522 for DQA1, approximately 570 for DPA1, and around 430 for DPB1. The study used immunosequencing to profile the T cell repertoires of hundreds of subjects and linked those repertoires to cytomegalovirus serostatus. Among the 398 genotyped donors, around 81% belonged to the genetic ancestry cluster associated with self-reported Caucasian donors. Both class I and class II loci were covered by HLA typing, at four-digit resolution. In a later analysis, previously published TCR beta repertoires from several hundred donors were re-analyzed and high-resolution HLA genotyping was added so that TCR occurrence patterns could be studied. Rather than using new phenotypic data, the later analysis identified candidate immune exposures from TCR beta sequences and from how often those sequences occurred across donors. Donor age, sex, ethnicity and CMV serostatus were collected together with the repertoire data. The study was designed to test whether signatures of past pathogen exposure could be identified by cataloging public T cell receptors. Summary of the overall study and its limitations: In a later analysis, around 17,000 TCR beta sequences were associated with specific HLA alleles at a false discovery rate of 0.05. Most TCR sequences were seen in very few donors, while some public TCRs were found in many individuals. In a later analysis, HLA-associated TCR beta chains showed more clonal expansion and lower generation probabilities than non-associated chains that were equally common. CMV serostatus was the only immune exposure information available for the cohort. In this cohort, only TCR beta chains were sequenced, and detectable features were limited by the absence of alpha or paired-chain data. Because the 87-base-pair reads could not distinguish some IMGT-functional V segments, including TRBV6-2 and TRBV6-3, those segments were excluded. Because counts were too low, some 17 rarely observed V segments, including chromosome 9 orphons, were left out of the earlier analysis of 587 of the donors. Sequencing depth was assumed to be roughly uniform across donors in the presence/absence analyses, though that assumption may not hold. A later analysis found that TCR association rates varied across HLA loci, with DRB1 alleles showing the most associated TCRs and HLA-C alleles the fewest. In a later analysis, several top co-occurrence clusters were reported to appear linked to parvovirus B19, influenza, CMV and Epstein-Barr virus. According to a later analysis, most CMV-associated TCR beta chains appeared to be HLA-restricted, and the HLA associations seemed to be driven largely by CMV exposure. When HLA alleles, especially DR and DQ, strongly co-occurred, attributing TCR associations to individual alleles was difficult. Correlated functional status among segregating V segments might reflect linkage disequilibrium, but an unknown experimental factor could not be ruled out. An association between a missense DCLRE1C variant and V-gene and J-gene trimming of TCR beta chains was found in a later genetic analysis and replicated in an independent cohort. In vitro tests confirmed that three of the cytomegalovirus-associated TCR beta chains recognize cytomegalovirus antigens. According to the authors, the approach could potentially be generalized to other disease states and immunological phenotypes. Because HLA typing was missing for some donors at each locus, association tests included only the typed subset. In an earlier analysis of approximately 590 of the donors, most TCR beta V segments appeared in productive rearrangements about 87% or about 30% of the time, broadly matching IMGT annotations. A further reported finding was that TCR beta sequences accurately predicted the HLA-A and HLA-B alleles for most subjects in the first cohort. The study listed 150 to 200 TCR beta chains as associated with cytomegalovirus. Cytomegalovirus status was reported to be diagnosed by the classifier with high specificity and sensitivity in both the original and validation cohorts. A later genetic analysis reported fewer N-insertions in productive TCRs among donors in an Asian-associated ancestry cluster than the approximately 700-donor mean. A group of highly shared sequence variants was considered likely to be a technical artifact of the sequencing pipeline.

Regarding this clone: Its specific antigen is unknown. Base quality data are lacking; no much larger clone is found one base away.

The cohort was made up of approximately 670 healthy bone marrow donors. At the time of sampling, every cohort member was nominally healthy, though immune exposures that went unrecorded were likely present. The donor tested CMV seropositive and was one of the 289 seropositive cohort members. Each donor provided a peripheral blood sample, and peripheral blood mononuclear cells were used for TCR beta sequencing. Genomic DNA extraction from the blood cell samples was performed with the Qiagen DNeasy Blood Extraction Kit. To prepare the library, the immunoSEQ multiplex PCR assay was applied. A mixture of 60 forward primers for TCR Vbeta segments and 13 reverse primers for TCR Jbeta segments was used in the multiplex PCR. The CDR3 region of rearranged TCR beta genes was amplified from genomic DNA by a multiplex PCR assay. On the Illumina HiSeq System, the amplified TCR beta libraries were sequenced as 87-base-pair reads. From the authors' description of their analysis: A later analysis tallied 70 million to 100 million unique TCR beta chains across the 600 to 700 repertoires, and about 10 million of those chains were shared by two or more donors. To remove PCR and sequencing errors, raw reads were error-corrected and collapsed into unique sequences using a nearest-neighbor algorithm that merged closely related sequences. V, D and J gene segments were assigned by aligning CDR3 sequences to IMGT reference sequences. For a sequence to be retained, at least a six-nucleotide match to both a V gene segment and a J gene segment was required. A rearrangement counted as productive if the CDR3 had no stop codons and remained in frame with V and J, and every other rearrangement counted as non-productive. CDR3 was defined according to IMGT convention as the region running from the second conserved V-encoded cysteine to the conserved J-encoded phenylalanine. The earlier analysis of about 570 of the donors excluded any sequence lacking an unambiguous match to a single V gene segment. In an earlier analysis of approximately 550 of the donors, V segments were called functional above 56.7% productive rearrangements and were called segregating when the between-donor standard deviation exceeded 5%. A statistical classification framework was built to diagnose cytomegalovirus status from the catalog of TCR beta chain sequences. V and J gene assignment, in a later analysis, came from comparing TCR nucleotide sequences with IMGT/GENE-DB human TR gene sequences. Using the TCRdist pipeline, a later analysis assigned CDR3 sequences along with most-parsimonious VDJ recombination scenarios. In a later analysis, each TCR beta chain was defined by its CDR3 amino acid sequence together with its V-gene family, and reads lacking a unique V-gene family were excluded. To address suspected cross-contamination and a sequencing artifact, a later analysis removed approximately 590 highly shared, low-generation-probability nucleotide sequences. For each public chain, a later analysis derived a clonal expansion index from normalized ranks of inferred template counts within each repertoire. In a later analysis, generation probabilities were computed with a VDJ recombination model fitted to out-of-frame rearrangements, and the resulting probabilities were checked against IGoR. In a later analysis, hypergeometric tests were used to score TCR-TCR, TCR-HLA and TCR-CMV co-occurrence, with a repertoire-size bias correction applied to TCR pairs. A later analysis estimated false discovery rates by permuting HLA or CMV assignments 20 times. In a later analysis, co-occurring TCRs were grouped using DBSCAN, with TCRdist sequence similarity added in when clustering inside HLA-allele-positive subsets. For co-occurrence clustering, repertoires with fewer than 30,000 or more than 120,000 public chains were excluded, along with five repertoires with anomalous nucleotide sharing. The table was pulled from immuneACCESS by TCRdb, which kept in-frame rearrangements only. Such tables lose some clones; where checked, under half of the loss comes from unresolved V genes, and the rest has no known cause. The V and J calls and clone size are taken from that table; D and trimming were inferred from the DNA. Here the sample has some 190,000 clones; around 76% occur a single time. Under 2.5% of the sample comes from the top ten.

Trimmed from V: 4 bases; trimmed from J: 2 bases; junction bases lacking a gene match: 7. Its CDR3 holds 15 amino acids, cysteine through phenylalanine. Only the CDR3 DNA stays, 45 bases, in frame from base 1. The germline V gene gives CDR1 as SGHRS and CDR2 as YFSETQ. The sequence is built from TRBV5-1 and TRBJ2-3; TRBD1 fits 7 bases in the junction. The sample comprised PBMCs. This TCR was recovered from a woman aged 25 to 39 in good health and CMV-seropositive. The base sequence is TGCGCCAGCAGCGTGAGGGACAGATTCACAGATACGCAGTATTTT. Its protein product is CASSVRDRFTDTQYF.